The T cell receptor (beta chain) described here comes from a study of vaccination and CD4 T cells after COVID-19. Study details: SARS-CoV-2 PCR on nasal swabs had been positive for the convalescent patients; several were mild and one was severe.

Treatment of the sample: roughly ten-day PBMC culture with coronavirus spike peptide pools or control peptides (ViraFEST assay). By proportion, this clonotype is medium-sized. Its antigen is not identified. This CDR3 comprises 16 residues. The Oncomine TCR Beta short-read assay generated sequence data from the DNA of cultured CD4+ T cells. MiXCR, run by TCRdb on the PCR reads, gives a single entry per CDR3 protein. The sample carries some 3,500 distinct CDR3 sequences, approximately 38% recorded once. The chain employs TRBV21-1 and TRBJ1-1; the table's D call TRBD1 went unverified against the DNA. TRBV21-1 is assigned pseudogene status. The specimen sequenced was CD4+ T cells from blood, cultured in vitro. This TCR derives from a human donor who had recovered from COVID-19. The CDR3 loop reads CAPTRGGQGGSLGAFF. The CDR3 DNA is TGTGCCCCGACCAGAGGTGGACAGGGGGGATCGTTAGGGGCTTTCTTT.